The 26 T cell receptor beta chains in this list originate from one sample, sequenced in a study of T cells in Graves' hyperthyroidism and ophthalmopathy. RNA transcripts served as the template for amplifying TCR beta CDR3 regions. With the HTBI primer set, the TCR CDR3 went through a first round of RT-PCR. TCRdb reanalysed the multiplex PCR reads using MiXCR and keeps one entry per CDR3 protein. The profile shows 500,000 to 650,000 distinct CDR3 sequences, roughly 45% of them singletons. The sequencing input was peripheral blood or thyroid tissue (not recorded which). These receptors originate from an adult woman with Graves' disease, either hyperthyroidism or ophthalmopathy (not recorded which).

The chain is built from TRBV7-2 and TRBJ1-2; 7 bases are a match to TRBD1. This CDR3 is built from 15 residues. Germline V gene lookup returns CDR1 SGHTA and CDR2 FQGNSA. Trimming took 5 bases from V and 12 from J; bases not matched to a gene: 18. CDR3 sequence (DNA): TGTGCCAGCAGCACTGGCCCCCAGGGGGGAACTGGAAACACCTTC. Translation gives CASSTGPQGGTGNTF.

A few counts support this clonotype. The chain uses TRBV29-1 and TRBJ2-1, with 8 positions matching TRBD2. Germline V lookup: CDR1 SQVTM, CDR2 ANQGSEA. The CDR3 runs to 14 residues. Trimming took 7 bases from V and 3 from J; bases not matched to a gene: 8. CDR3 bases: TGCAGCGCCAAACGGGGGGGATTCTACAATGAGCAGTTCTTC. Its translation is CSAKRGGFYNEQFF.

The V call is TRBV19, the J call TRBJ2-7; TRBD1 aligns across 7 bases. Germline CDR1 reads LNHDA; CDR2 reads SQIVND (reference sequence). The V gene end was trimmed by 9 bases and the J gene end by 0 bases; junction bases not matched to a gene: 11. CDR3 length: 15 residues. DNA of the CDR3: TGTGCCAGCAGCCAGGGGGTGGCAAGCTCCTACGAGCAGTACTTC. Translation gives CASSQGVASSYEQYF.

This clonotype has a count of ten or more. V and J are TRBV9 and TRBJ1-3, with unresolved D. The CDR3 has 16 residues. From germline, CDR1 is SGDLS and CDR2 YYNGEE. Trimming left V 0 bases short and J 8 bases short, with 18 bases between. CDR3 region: CASSVALGPPEDTIYF. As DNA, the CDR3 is TGTGCCAGCAGCGTAGCCCTAGGCCCCCCGGAGGACACCATATATTTT.

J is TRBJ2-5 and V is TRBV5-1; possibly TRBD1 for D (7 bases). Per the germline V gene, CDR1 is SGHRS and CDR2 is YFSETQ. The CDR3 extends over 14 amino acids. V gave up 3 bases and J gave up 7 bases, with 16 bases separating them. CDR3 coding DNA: TGCGCCAGCAGCTCGACCCAGGGGGGTTGGACCCAGTACTTC. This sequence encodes CASSSTQGGWTQYF.

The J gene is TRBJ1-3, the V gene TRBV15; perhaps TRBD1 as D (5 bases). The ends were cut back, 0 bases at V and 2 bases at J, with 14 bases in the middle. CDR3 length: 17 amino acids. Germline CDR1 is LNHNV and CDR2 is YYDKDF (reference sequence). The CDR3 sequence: CATSRDGTGGTGNTIYF. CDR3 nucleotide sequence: TGTGCCACCAGCAGAGATGGGACGGGAGGGACTGGAAACACCATATATTTT.

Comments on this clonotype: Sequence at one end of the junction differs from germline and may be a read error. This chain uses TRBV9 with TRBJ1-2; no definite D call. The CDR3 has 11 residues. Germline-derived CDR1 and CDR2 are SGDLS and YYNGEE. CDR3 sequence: CASSRHPIYTF. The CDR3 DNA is TGCGCCAGCAGCCGCCATCCGATCTACACCTTC.

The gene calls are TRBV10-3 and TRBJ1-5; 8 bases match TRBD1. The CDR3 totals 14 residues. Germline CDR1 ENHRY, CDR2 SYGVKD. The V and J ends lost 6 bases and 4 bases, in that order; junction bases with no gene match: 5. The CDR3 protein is CAISQDRENQPQHF. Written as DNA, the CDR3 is TGTGCCATCAGCCAGGACAGGGAGAATCAGCCCCAGCATTTT.

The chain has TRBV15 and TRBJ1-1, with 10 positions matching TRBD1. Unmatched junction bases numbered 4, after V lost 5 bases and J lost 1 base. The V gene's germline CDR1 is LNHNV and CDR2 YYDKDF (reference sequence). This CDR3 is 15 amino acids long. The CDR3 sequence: CATSPRDRGNTEAFF. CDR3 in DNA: TGTGCCACCAGCCCCCGGGACAGGGGGAACACTGAAGCTTTCTTT. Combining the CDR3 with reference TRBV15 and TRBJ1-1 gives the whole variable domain DAMVIQNPRYQVTQFGKPVTLSCSQTLNHNVMYWYQQKSSQAPKLLFHYYDKDFNNEADTPDNFQSRRPNTSFCFLDIRSPGLGDTAMYLCATSPRDRGNTEAFFGQGTRLTVV.

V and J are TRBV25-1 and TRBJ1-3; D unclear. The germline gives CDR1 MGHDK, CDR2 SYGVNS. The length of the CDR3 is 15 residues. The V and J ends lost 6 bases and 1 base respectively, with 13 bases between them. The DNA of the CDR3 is TGTGCCAGCAGGAGCGCCGGTATTTCTGGAAACACCATATATTTT. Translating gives CASRSAGISGNTIYF.

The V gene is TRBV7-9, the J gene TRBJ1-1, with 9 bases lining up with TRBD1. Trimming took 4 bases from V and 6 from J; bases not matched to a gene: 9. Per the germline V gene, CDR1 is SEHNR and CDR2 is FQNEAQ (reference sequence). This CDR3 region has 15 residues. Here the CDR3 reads CASSSGTGWDPEAFF. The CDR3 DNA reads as TGTGCCAGCAGCTCCGGGACAGGGTGGGATCCTGAAGCTTTCTTT.

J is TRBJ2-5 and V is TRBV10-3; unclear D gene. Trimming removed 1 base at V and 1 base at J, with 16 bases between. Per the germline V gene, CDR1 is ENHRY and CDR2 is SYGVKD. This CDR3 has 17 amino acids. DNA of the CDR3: TGTGCCATCAGTGAGTTTGTGGGCCGGGCCTCCCAAGAGACCCAGTACTTC. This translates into CAISEFVGRASQETQYF.

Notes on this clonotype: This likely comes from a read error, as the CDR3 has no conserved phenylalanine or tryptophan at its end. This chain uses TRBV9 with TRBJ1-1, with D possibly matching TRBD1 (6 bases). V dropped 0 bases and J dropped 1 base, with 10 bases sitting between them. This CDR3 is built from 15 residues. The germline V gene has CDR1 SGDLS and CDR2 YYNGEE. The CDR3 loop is CASSVGTARNTEAFL. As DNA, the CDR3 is TGTGCCAGCAGCGTAGGGACAGCGAGGAACACTGAAGCTTTCCTT.

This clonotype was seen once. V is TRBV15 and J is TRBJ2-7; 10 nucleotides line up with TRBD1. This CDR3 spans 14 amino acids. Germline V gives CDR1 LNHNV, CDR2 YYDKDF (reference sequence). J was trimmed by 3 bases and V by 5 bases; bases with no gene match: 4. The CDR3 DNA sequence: TGTGCCACCAGCTCCCGGACAGGGGGCTACGAGCAGTACTTC. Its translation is CATSSRTGGYEQYF.

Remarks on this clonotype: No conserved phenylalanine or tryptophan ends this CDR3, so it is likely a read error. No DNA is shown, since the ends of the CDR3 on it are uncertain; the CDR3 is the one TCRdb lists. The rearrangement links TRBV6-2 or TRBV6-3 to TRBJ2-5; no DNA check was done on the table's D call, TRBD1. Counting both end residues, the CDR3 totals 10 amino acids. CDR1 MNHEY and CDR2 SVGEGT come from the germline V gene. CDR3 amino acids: CATFLGTGNT.

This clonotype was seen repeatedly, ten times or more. The CDR3 is CSARAVGGETYEQYF. The CDR3 DNA reads as TGCAGCGCCCGTGCGGTAGGGGGGGAAACCTACGAGCAGTACTTC. This chain connects TRBV29-1 to TRBJ2-7; maybe TRBD2 (7 bases). The length of the CDR3 is 15 residues. The V gene's germline CDR1 is SQVTM and CDR2 ANQGSEA. Trimming cost V 7 bases and J 2 bases, with 21 bases left between them.

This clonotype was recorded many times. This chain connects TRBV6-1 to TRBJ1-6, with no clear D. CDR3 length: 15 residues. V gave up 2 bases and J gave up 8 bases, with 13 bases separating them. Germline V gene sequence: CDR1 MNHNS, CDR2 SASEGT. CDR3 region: CASSEFSGEDSPLHF. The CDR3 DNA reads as TGTGCCAGCAGTGAATTCTCCGGCGAGGATTCACCCCTCCACTTT.

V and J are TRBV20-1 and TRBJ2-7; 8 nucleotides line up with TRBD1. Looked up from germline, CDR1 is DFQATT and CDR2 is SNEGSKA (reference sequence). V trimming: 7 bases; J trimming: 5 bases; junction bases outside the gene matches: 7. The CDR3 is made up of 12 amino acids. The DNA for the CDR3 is TGCAGTGTCCCCCTGGACAGGGACGAGCAGTACTTC. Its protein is CSVPLDRDEQYF.

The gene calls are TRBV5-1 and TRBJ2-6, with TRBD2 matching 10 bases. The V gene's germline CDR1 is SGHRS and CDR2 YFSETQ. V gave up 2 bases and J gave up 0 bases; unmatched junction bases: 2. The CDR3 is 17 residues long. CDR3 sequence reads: CASSLAGGPSGANVLTF. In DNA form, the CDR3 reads TGCGCCAGCAGCTTAGCGGGAGGGCCCTCTGGGGCCAACGTCCTGACTTTC.

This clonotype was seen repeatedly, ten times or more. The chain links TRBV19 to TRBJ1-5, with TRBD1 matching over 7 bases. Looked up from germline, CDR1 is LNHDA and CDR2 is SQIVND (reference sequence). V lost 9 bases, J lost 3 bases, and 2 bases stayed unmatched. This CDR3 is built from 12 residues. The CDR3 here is CASDRVNQPQHF. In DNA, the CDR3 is TGTGCCAGCGACAGGGTCAATCAGCCCCAGCATTTT.

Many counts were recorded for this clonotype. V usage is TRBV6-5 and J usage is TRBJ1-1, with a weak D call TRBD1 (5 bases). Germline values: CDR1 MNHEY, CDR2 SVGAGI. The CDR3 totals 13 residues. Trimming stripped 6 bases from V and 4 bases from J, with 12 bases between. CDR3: CASSPDGATEAFF. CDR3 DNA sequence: TGTGCCAGCAGCCCCGACGGGGCCACTGAAGCTTTCTTT.

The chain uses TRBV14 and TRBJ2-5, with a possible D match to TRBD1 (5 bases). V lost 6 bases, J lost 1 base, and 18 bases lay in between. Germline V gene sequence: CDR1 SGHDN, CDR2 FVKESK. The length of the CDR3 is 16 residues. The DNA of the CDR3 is TGTGCCAGCAGTCCCGGACAAGGACCCGTCCAAGAGACCCAGTACTTC. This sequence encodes CASSPGQGPVQETQYF.

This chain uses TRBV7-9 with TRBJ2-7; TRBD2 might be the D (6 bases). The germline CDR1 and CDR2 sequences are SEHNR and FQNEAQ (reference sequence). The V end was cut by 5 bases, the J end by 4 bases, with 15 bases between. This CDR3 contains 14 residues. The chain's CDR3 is CASSPPGGEYEQYF. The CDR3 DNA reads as TGTGCCAGCAGCCCCCCCGGCGGGGAGTACGAGCAGTACTTC.

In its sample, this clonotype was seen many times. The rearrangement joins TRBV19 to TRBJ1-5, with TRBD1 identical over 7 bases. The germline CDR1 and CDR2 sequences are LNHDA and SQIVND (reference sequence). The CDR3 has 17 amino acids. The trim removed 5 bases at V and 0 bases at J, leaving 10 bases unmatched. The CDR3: CASSLQQGTHSNQPQHF. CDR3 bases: TGTGCCAGTAGTCTCCAACAGGGGACCCATAGCAATCAGCCCCAGCATTTT.

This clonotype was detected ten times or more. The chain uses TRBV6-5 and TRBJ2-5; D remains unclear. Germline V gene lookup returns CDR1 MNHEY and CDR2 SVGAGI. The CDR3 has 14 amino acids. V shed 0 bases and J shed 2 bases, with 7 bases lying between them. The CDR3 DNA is TGTGCCAGCAGTTACTCGTACAGTCAAGAGACCCAGTACTTC. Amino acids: CASSYSYSQETQYF.

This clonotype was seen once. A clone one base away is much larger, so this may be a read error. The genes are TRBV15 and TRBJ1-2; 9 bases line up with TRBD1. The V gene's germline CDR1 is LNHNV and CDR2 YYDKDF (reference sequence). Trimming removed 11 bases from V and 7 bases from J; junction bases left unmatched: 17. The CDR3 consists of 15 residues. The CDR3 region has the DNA TGTGCCGGCAGCCAATCCACCGGGACAGGGTTTGGCTACACCTTC. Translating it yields CAGSQSTGTGFGYTF.